These 29 T cell receptor beta chains share one sample of origin, sequenced in a study of beta chain features in type 1 diabetes. Study findings and constraints: All four CD4+ subsets of Type 1 diabetes patients contained TCRB CDR3s that were moderately but significantly shorter.

These receptors have no known antigen. The investigators reverse transcribed all of the isolated RNA, so they sequenced expressed TCRB transcripts. Profiling relied on immunoSEQ multiplex PCR, and the TCRdb table lists in-frame clones only, not all of them. Of some 280,000 clones in the sample, more than 13% are singletons; the top ten hold about 0.015%. The specimen sequenced was naive CD4+ T cells from blood. The receptors shown here come from a man in his thirties or forties with type 1 diabetes.

The chain uses TRBV6-5 and TRBJ1-2; tentatively, D is TRBD1 (6 bases). Germline CDR1 reads MNHEY; CDR2 reads SVGAGI. The ends were cut back, 6 bases at V and 5 bases at J, with 13 bases in the middle. The CDR3 consists of 13 residues. Written as DNA, the CDR3 is TGTGCCAGCAGCCAAACAGGGCCTTATGGCTACACCTTC. It is translated as CASSQTGPYGYTF.

This clone was seen a few times. The chain has TRBV7-9 and TRBJ2-4; 10 nucleotides match TRBD2. Germline CDR1 and CDR2: SEHNR and FQNEAQ (reference sequence). V dropped 3 bases and J dropped 1; count of bases not matched to a gene: 6. CDR3 size: 17 residues. As DNA, the CDR3 is TGTGCCAGCAGCTTTTCAACTAGCGGGGCGGCCAAAAACATTCAGTACTTC. This sequence encodes CASSFSTSGAAKNIQYF.

The gene calls are TRBV7-3 and TRBJ1-4, with unresolved D. CDR1 and CDR2 (germline): SGHTA, FQGTGA. The CDR3 has 13 residues. V lost 2 bases, J lost 12 bases, and 13 bases lay in between. The CDR3 bases are TGTGCCAGCAGCTTATCCCCAAAGGGAGAACTGTTTTTT. Protein sequence: CASSLSPKGELFF.

This sequence joins TRBV27 and TRBJ2-7; TRBD2 aligns across 10 bases. Per the germline V gene, CDR1 is MNHEY and CDR2 is SMNVEV (reference sequence). V lost 5 bases to trimming and J lost 6 bases; unmatched junction nucleotides: 10. This CDR3 has 15 residues. For the CDR3, the DNA is TGTGCCAGCAGTCTTAACAGACTAGCGGGCGCCGAGCAGTACTTC. It specifies CASSLNRLAGAEQYF.

The chain couples TRBV6-5 to TRBJ2-7; weak D call: TRBD1 (6 bases). CDR3 size: 13 residues. The germline CDR1 and CDR2 sequences are MNHEY and SVGAGI. Trimming shortened V by 6 bases and J by 6 bases, and 15 bases separated the two germline ends. CDR3 nucleotides: TGTGCCAGCAGGCGCGATCAGGGGAGCGAGCAGTACTTC. Its protein product is CASRRDQGSEQYF.

This chain connects TRBV7-2 to TRBJ2-1, with TRBD2 as a possible D gene (6 bases). V dropped 1 base and J dropped 1 base, with 8 bases sitting between them. The CDR3 consists of 15 residues. Germline assignment: CDR1 SGHTA and CDR2 FQGNSA. The CDR3: CASSLESGSYNEQFF. The CDR3 DNA follows: TGTGCCAGCAGCTTAGAAAGCGGGTCCTACAATGAGCAGTTCTTC. The variable domain in full, completed from reference TRBV7-2 and TRBJ2-1, reads GAGVSQSPSNKVTEKGKDVELRCDPISGHTALYWYRQSLGQGLEFLIYFQGNSAPDKSGLPSDRFSAERTGGSVSTLTIQRTQQEDSAVYLCASSLESGSYNEQFFGPGTRLTVL.

V is TRBV10-3 and J is TRBJ1-1; 7 nucleotides agree with TRBD1. Germline CDR1 ENHRY, CDR2 SYGVKD. The V and J ends lost 6 bases and 0 bases, in that order; junction bases with no gene match: 4. This CDR3 is built from 14 residues. CDR3 nucleotides: TGTGCCATCAGGGGGACAGCGATGAACACTGAAGCTTTCTTT. It codes for CAIRGTAMNTEAFF.

The table lists this clone with a few counts. The chain couples TRBV5-1 to TRBJ2-2; 11 bases align to TRBD2. CDR3 length equals 15 residues. CDR1 and CDR2 from the germline V gene are SGHRS and YFSETQ. With V trimmed by 5 bases and J by 5 bases, 5 bases remained unmatched. The CDR3 reads CASSSGRAGTGELFF. CDR3 nucleotides: TGCGCCAGCAGTAGCGGGAGGGCCGGAACCGGGGAGCTGTTTTTT.

The chain employs TRBV11-2 and TRBJ2-3; D unclear. Germline lookup yields CDR1 SGHAT and CDR2 FQNNGV. Trimming stripped 8 bases from V and 2 bases from J, with 5 bases between. CDR3 length: 11 amino acids. CDR3 sequence reads: CASDFTDTQYF. CDR3 nucleotide sequence: TGTGCCAGCGACTTCACAGATACGCAGTATTTT. The full variable domain, rest sourced from reference TRBV11-2 and TRBJ2-3, is EAGVAQSPRYKIIEKRQSVAFWCNPISGHATLYWYQQILGQGPKLLIQFQNNGVVDDSQLPKDRFSAERLKGVDSTLKIQPAKLEDSAVYLCASDFTDTQYFGPGTRLTVL.

This clone was observed a handful of times. The CDR3 region is CASSYTGESYNEQFF. The CDR3 region has the DNA TGCGCCAGCAGTTATACAGGGGAATCCTACAATGAGCAGTTCTTC. This chain uses TRBV5-1 with TRBJ2-1, with 7 bases fitting TRBD1. Germline CDR1 is SGHRS and CDR2 is YFSETQ. V was clipped by 5 bases and J by 1 base; unmatched bases: 6. The CDR3 loop spans 15 amino acids.

This clone was seen more than once but under ten times. This rearrangement joins TRBV13 to TRBJ2-7; possibly TRBD2 for D (6 bases). The CDR3 runs 15 residues. Germline CDR1 and CDR2: PRHDT and FYEKMQ (reference sequence). With 0 bases removed from V and 2 bases from J, the gap between germline ends came to 11 bases. The CDR3 DNA reads as TGTGCCAGCAGCTTAGGGGGGACTGACCCCTACGAGCAGTACTTC. Translated, it gives CASSLGGTDPYEQYF.

This clone was seen a few times. The CDR3 sequence is CASTPTGQGRTEAFF. In nucleotides, the CDR3 is TGTGCCAGCACCCCTACGGGCCAGGGAAGAACTGAAGCTTTCTTT. The V call is TRBV28, the J call TRBJ1-1; D perhaps matches TRBD1 (5 bases). Germline assignment: CDR1 MDHEN and CDR2 SYDVKM. The V and J ends lost 7 bases and 5 bases respectively, with 20 bases between them. This CDR3 spans 15 amino acids.

CDR3 sequence (DNA): TGTGCCAGCAGCCAGGGGGGCAACTATGGCTACACCTTC. Translated, it gives CASSQGGNYGYTF. The chain has TRBV28 and TRBJ1-2; 7 nucleotides match TRBD1. CDR1 is MDHEN, CDR2 SYDVKM, per germline. The CDR3 length is 13 residues. Trimming removed 6 bases from V and 2 bases from J; junction bases left unmatched: 3.

The rearrangement joins TRBV4-1 to TRBJ2-7; TRBD1 is a possible D gene (5 bases). The CDR3 consists of 13 residues. CDR1 is MGHRA, CDR2 YSYEKL, per germline. V lost 0 bases and J lost 12, with 15 bases in between. DNA for the CDR3: TGCGCCAGCAGCCAAGATCAAAAAGGGGAATCGTACTTC. Its translation: CASSQDQKGESYF.

This clone was recorded a few times. V is TRBV10-3 and J is TRBJ2-1, with a weak D call TRBD1 (6 bases). The CDR3 is made up of 13 amino acids. CDR1 and CDR2 (germline): ENHRY, SYGVKD. V lost 7 bases, J lost 8 bases, and 15 bases lay in between. CDR3 sequence reads: CAIKWGPEDEQFF. The CDR3 DNA reads as TGTGCCATCAAGTGGGGGCCAGAGGATGAGCAGTTCTTC.

This chain joins TRBV7-9 and TRBJ1-3; D is ambiguous. Germline lookup yields CDR1 SEHNR and CDR2 FQNEAQ (reference sequence). Trimming removed 6 bases at V and 0 bases at J, with 12 bases between. CDR3 size: 15 residues. CDR3 loop: CASSQQPVSGNTIYF. DNA for the CDR3: TGTGCCAGCAGTCAACAGCCAGTCTCTGGAAACACCATATATTTT.

V and J are TRBV5-1 and TRBJ2-7, with TRBD1 matching over 9 bases. The CDR3 is made up of 16 amino acids. V shed 3 bases and J 4 bases; nucleotides not matched to a gene: 11. Germline-derived CDR1 and CDR2 are SGHRS and YFSETQ. CDR3 coding DNA: TGCGCCAGCAGCTGGGGACAGGGAAGTGAGGGTTACGAGCAGTACTTC. Its protein product is CASSWGQGSEGYEQYF.

This rearrangement joins TRBV9 to TRBJ2-7; TRBD1 matches 9 bases. The germline V gene has CDR1 SGDLS and CDR2 YYNGEE. The ends lost 2 bases at V and 2 bases at J; junction bases unmatched: 2. The CDR3 is made up of 14 amino acids. The CDR3 loop reads CASSVGTGTYEQYF. CDR3 in DNA: TGTGCCAGCAGCGTGGGGACAGGGACCTACGAGCAGTACTTC.

This clone was counted between two and nine times. The chain combines TRBV6-5 with TRBJ1-5; TRBD1 is a possible D gene (5 bases). The CDR3 consists of 15 residues. The germline V gene encodes CDR1 MNHEY and CDR2 SVGAGI. V lost 0 bases and J 6 bases, leaving 12 bases between the germline ends. CDR3 coding DNA: TGTGCCAGCAGTTACTCAAGGGGATCGGGTCAGCCCCAGCATTTT. Its protein product is CASSYSRGSGQPQHF.

This clone occurred a few times. The germline gene is not matched at one end of the junction; a read error may be the cause. The gene calls are TRBV7-9 and TRBJ2-5; D unresolved. The CDR3 is made up of 12 amino acids. Germline CDR1 and CDR2: SEHNR and FQNEAQ (reference sequence). The CDR3 region has the DNA TGTGCCAGCAGCTCACTTACGCCCCGCCTACACTTC. Its protein is CASSSLTPRLHF.

The chain recombines TRBV27 with TRBJ2-2, with D maybe TRBD2 (6 bases). The CDR3 totals 17 residues. V lost 3 bases, J lost 3 bases, and 17 bases lay in between. Germline values: CDR1 MNHEY, CDR2 SMNVEV (reference sequence). In DNA, the CDR3 is TGTGCCAGCAGTTTGGATCCTGGCAGGAGGGACACCGGGGAGCTGTTTTTT. It yields the protein CASSLDPGRRDTGELFF.

This clone was seen only a few times. V gene TRBV7-9 combines with J gene TRBJ2-2, with 8 positions matching TRBD2. Trimming at V came to 5 bases and at J to 4 bases, leaving 12 bases not matched to a gene. The germline V gene has CDR1 SEHNR and CDR2 FQNEAQ (reference sequence). The CDR3 runs to 17 residues. The CDR3 coding sequence is TGTGCCAGCAGCGCCGACGTTGGGAGCGGGAGCACCGGGGAGCTGTTTTTT. Protein: CASSADVGSGSTGELFF.

J is TRBJ2-1 and V is TRBV5-6; D gene uncertain. CDR1 SGHDT and CDR2 YYEEEE come from the germline V gene. This CDR3 contains 12 residues. The germline V and J ends were trimmed by 4 bases and 4 bases, with 6 bases remaining between them. CDR3 nucleotide sequence: TGTGCCAGCAGCCTATTTTACAATGAGCAGTTCTTC. Its translation: CASSLFYNEQFF.

A remark on this clone: Other nucleotide sequences from this sample produce the same CDR3. The J gene is TRBJ2-7, the V gene TRBV7-9; tentatively, D is TRBD1 (6 bases). Trimming left V 0 bases short and J 7 bases short, with 7 bases between. Per germline, CDR1 SEHNR and CDR2 FQNEAQ (reference sequence). The CDR3 extends over 12 amino acids. The CDR3 loop is CASSLARGEQYF. In DNA, the CDR3 is TGTGCCAGCAGCTTAGCCAGGGGAGAGCAGTACTTC.

This clone was observed a handful of times. V usage is TRBV7-3 and J usage is TRBJ2-1; maybe TRBD2 (6 bases). The length of the CDR3 is 16 residues. The germline V gene has CDR1 SGHTA and CDR2 FQGTGA. V lost 4 bases and J 5 bases, leaving 18 bases between the germline ends. CDR3 protein: CASSYRGGLANNEQFF. The DNA for the CDR3 is TGTGCCAGCAGCTATAGGGGAGGTCTCGCAAACAATGAGCAGTTCTTC.

This chain connects TRBV18 to TRBJ1-2, with TRBD1 identical over 7 bases. Germline V lookup: CDR1 KGHSH, CDR2 LQKENI. With 3 bases clipped from V and 5 bases from J, the junction kept 12 bases outside the gene matches. This CDR3 has 16 residues. The CDR3 is CASSPSPGQTPYGYTF. The CDR3 region has the DNA TGTGCCAGCTCACCTTCCCCGGGACAGACACCTTATGGCTACACCTTC. Supplemented by reference TRBV18 and TRBJ1-2, the full variable domain reads NAGVMQNPRHLVRRRGQEARLRCSPMKGHSHVYWYRQLPEEGLKFMVYLQKENIIDESGMPKERFSAEFPKEGPSILRIQQVVRGDSAAYFCASSPSPGQTPYGYTFGSGTRLTVV.

This clone was found a few times. The chain uses TRBV2 and TRBJ1-1; maybe TRBD1 (6 bases). The germline V gene encodes CDR1 SNHLY and CDR2 FYNNEI. This CDR3 comprises 16 residues. V lost 2 bases to trimming and J lost 2 bases, with 15 bases between them. The CDR3 DNA reads as TGTGCCAGCAGTGAAAGGGGGAGACCTCTAAACACTGAAGCTTTCTTT. Translated, it gives CASSERGRPLNTEAFF.

This clone was seen only a few times. Other DNA sequences within the sample encode an identical CDR3. The gene calls are TRBV5-4 and TRBJ2-1, with D hard to call. This CDR3 region has 14 residues. The V and J ends lost 3 bases and 0 bases respectively, with 7 bases between them. Germline V lookup: CDR1 SGHNT, CDR2 YYREEE (reference sequence). The CDR3 DNA reads as TGTGCCAGCAGCTCTGTTAGCTCCTACAATGAGCAGTTCTTC. This encodes CASSSVSSYNEQFF.

The V and J genes are TRBV6-4 and TRBJ2-1; D might be TRBD1 (5 bases). The CDR3 spans 16 residues. V lost 6 bases, J lost 6 bases, and 21 bases lay in between. The germline V gene has CDR1 MRHNA and CDR2 SNTAGT. CDR3 sequence (DNA): TGTGCCAGCAGGGAAACCAGGGTAGGTTCAATCAATGAGCAGTTCTTC. It translates to CASRETRVGSINEQFF.